The rows below give T cell receptor beta chains drawn from one sample of a study of T cell changes during pregnancy in multiple sclerosis. Sequencing used immunoSEQ multiplex PCR; TCRdb keeps in-frame clones, though not all of them. This table holds fewer than 85,000 clones, roughly 90% found once. The specimen was peripheral blood, collected in the first trimester of pregnancy. Every receptor here comes from a female donor in good health, enrolled as a control in a pregnancy study. CDR3s include the opening cysteine and the closing phenylalanine or tryptophan. A D gene is named only where the DNA matches it firmly. Size values are once, few and many counts, or a class for expanded clones, and some rows have none.

v_call: TRBV10-3
j_call: TRBJ2-7
clone_size: -
d_call: -
cdr3_aa: CAISRQVQPYEQYF
cdr3_nt: TGTGCCATCAGCAGACAGGTCCAGCCCTACGAGCAGTACTTC

v_call: TRBV11-2
j_call: TRBJ2-1
clone_size: -
d_call: TRBD2
cdr3_aa: CASSPRLAGVMGNEQFF
cdr3_nt: TGTGCCAGCAGCCCACGACTAGCGGGAGTCATGGGGAATGAGCAGTTCTTC

v_call: TRBV2
j_call: TRBJ2-6
clone_size: -
d_call: TRBD1
cdr3_aa: CASGGAGANVLTF
cdr3_nt: TGTGCCTCAGGGGGTGCTGGGGCCAACGTCCTGACTTTC

v_call: TRBV18
j_call: TRBJ2-4
clone_size: -
d_call: -
cdr3_aa: CASSPDRSANIQYF
cdr3_nt: TGTGCCAGCTCACCAGATCGCAGCGCAAACATTCAGTACTTC

v_call: TRBV30
j_call: TRBJ1-5
clone_size: -
d_call: -
cdr3_aa: CAWIVGGPNQPQHF
cdr3_nt: TGTGCCTGGATAGTGGGGGGGCCCAATCAGCCCCAGCATTTT

v_call: TRBV7-9
j_call: TRBJ1-4
clone_size: -
d_call: TRBD1
cdr3_aa: CASSGQARVEKLFF
cdr3_nt: TGTGCCAGCAGTGGACAGGCCCGGGTCGAAAAACTGTTTTTT

v_call: TRBV5-6
j_call: TRBJ1-1
clone_size: -
d_call: -
cdr3_aa: CASSALRVNTEAFF
cdr3_nt: TGTGCCAGCAGCGCATTGAGAGTGAACACTGAAGCTTTCTTT

v_call: TRBV5-4
j_call: TRBJ1-2
clone_size: -
d_call: TRBD1
cdr3_aa: CASRDRGLSYTF
cdr3_nt: TGTGCCAGCAGAGACAGGGGGCTAAGCTACACCTTC

v_call: TRBV27
j_call: TRBJ2-2
clone_size: once
d_call: -
cdr3_aa: CASTRGASDTGELFF
cdr3_nt: TGTGCCTCAACTCGCGGAGCTTCGGACACCGGGGAGCTGTTTTTT

v_call: TRBV5-6
j_call: TRBJ2-5
clone_size: -
d_call: TRBD2
cdr3_aa: CASSLFGSGIGETQYF
cdr3_nt: TGTGCCAGCAGCTTATTCGGTAGCGGGATCGGAGAGACCCAGTACTTC

v_call: TRBV7-2
j_call: TRBJ2-2
clone_size: -
d_call: -
cdr3_aa: CASSFQRPGELFF
cdr3_nt: TGTGCCAGCAGCTTCCAGAGGCCCGGGGAGCTGTTTTTT

v_call: TRBV7-9
j_call: TRBJ1-4
clone_size: -
d_call: -
cdr3_aa: CASSFGDDRTTNEKLFF
cdr3_nt: TGTGCCAGCAGCTTTGGTGACGACAGGACAACTAATGAAAAACTGTTTTTT

v_call: TRBV5-4
j_call: TRBJ2-3
clone_size: -
d_call: -
cdr3_aa: CASSLDSTDTQYF
cdr3_nt: TGTGCCAGCAGCCTCGACTCCACAGATACGCAGTATTTT

v_call: TRBV28
j_call: TRBJ2-1
clone_size: -
d_call: TRBD2
cdr3_aa: CASSLPAGGREQFF
cdr3_nt: TGTGCCAGCAGTTTACCAGCGGGAGGTCGGGAGCAGTTCTTC

v_call: TRBV29-1
j_call: TRBJ1-2
clone_size: once
d_call: -
cdr3_aa: CSVVPRAGNGYTF
cdr3_nt: TGCAGCGTGGTACCCCGCGCGGGAAATGGCTACACCTTC

v_call: TRBV5-6
j_call: TRBJ2-6
clone_size: once
d_call: -
cdr3_aa: CASSLYSGANVLTF
cdr3_nt: TGTGCCAGCAGCCTATACTCTGGGGCCAACGTCCTGACTTTC

v_call: TRBV19
j_call: TRBJ2-7
clone_size: -
d_call: -
cdr3_aa: CASSIVGGASYEQYF
cdr3_nt: TGTGCCAGTAGTATAGTTGGCGGCGCCTCCTACGAGCAGTACTTC

v_call: TRBV6-5
j_call: TRBJ1-5
clone_size: -
d_call: -
cdr3_aa: CASSYTRHQPQHF
cdr3_nt: TGTGCCAGCAGTTATACGAGGCATCAGCCCCAGCATTTT

v_call: TRBV4-1
j_call: TRBJ2-1
clone_size: once
d_call: TRBD2
cdr3_aa: CASSHGLADNEQFF
cdr3_nt: TGCGCCAGCAGCCATGGACTAGCGGATAATGAGCAGTTCTTC

v_call: TRBV27
j_call: TRBJ2-7
clone_size: -
d_call: TRBD2
cdr3_aa: CASSFSGRHSYEQYF
cdr3_nt: TGTGCCAGCAGTTTTAGCGGGAGGCACTCCTACGAGCAGTACTTC

v_call: TRBV19
j_call: TRBJ2-3
clone_size: -
d_call: TRBD2
cdr3_aa: CASSPLAGRGDTQYF
cdr3_nt: TGTGCCAGTAGCCCCCTAGCGGGGAGGGGAGATACGCAGTATTTT

v_call: TRBV5-1
j_call: TRBJ1-1
clone_size: few
d_call: -
cdr3_aa: CASSRDNGMNTEAFF
cdr3_nt: TGCGCCAGCAGCAGGGACAACGGGATGAACACTGAAGCTTTCTTT

v_call: TRBV7-6
j_call: TRBJ2-2
clone_size: -
d_call: TRBD2
cdr3_aa: CASSPGLAGAGELFF
cdr3_nt: TGTGCCAGCAGCCCGGGACTAGCGGGAGCAGGGGAGCTGTTTTTT

v_call: TRBV18
j_call: TRBJ2-1
clone_size: once
d_call: -
cdr3_aa: CASSPSRDYNEQFF
cdr3_nt: TGTGCCAGCTCACCATCGCGGGACTACAATGAGCAGTTCTTC

v_call: TRBV28
j_call: TRBJ2-2
clone_size: -
d_call: TRBD2
cdr3_aa: CASSLPSGMNTGELFF
cdr3_nt: TGTGCCAGCAGTTTGCCTAGCGGGATGAACACCGGGGAGCTGTTTTTT

v_call: TRBV5-1
j_call: TRBJ2-3
clone_size: -
d_call: TRBD2
cdr3_aa: CASSPWTSGSGPDTQYF
cdr3_nt: TGCGCCAGCAGCCCATGGACTAGCGGGAGTGGTCCAGATACGCAGTATTTT

v_call: TRBV5-1
j_call: TRBJ2-1
clone_size: -
d_call: -
cdr3_aa: CASSLDSVGNEQFF
cdr3_nt: TGCGCCAGCAGCTTGGATTCCGTCGGGAATGAGCAGTTCTTC

v_call: TRBV2
j_call: TRBJ2-7
clone_size: -
d_call: -
cdr3_aa: CASSYSSYEQYF
cdr3_nt: TGTGCCAGCAGTTACAGCTCCTACGAGCAGTACTTC

v_call: TRBV19
j_call: TRBJ2-2
clone_size: -
d_call: TRBD2
cdr3_aa: CASSPLVREKTGELFF
cdr3_nt: TGTGCCAGTAGCCCCCTCGTGCGGGAGAAGACCGGGGAGCTGTTTTTT

v_call: TRBV9
j_call: TRBJ2-1
clone_size: -
d_call: -
cdr3_aa: CASNEFYNEQFF
cdr3_nt: TGTGCCAGCAACGAGTTCTACAATGAGCAGTTCTTC

v_call: TRBV6-6
j_call: TRBJ1-4
clone_size: -
d_call: -
cdr3_aa: CASRDQSGGNEKLFF
cdr3_nt: TGTGCCAGCAGGGACCAATCCGGGGGGAATGAAAAACTGTTTTTT

v_call: TRBV11-2
j_call: TRBJ1-1
clone_size: -
d_call: -
cdr3_aa: CASSFGENTEAFF
cdr3_nt: TGTGCCAGCAGCTTCGGAGAGAACACTGAAGCTTTCTTT

v_call: TRBV5-6
j_call: TRBJ2-7
clone_size: -
d_call: -
cdr3_aa: CASSAPSRSSYEQYF
cdr3_nt: TGTGCCAGCAGCGCACCTAGCCGAAGCTCCTACGAGCAGTACTTC

v_call: TRBV5-4
j_call: TRBJ2-3
clone_size: once
d_call: -
cdr3_aa: CASSQVSSDTQYF
cdr3_nt: TGTGCCAGCAGCCAAGTTAGTTCAGATACGCAGTATTTT

v_call: TRBV7-9
j_call: TRBJ2-1
clone_size: -
d_call: -
cdr3_aa: CASRQTPGQEQFF
cdr3_nt: TGTGCCAGCAGACAAACTCCGGGACAAGAGCAGTTCTTC

v_call: TRBV5-6
j_call: TRBJ2-3
clone_size: -
d_call: -
cdr3_aa: CASSLATGVKTDTQYF
cdr3_nt: TGTGCCAGCAGCTTAGCGACGGGAGTTAAGACAGATACGCAGTATTTT

v_call: TRBV15
j_call: TRBJ2-7
clone_size: -
d_call: -
cdr3_aa: CATSPRPTAEEQYF
cdr3_nt: TGTGCCACCAGCCCTCGACCAACGGCGGAAGAGCAGTACTTC

v_call: TRBV5-1
j_call: TRBJ2-6
clone_size: -
d_call: -
cdr3_aa: CASSPAGAGANVLTF
cdr3_nt: TGCGCCAGCAGCCCTGCAGGGGCCGGGGCCAACGTCCTGACTTTC

v_call: TRBV13
j_call: TRBJ1-3
clone_size: many
d_call: -
cdr3_aa: CASSSPTGGNTIYF
cdr3_nt: TGTGCCAGCAGCTCTCCCACGGGTGGAAACACCATATATTTT

v_call: TRBV5-1
j_call: TRBJ1-2
clone_size: -
d_call: -
cdr3_aa: CASSLGAPRDGYTF
cdr3_nt: TGCGCCAGCAGCTTGGGCGCCCCGAGGGATGGCTACACCTTC

v_call: TRBV6-5
j_call: TRBJ1-1
clone_size: -
d_call: TRBD1
cdr3_aa: CASSWRGPTEAFF
cdr3_nt: TGTGCCAGCAGTTGGAGGGGGCCCACTGAAGCTTTCTTT

v_call: TRBV2
j_call: TRBJ2-5
clone_size: -
d_call: -
cdr3_aa: CASSVGGGRQETQYF
cdr3_nt: TGTGCCAGCAGTGTGGGTGGAGGGCGGCAGGAGACCCAGTACTTC

v_call: TRBV28
j_call: TRBJ2-2
clone_size: -
d_call: TRBD2
cdr3_aa: CASSLSSGGDTGELFF
cdr3_nt: TGTGCCAGCAGTTTATCTAGCGGAGGGGACACCGGGGAGCTGTTTTTT

v_call: TRBV7-6
j_call: TRBJ2-7
clone_size: -
d_call: TRBD1
cdr3_aa: CASSSYRDRGYEQYF
cdr3_nt: TGTGCCAGCAGCTCGTACCGGGACAGGGGATACGAGCAGTACTTC

v_call: TRBV19
j_call: TRBJ1-5
clone_size: -
d_call: -
cdr3_aa: CASSIAGFDQPQHF
cdr3_nt: TGTGCCAGTAGTATAGCAGGGTTCGATCAGCCCCAGCATTTT

v_call: TRBV2
j_call: TRBJ2-2
clone_size: -
d_call: -
cdr3_aa: CASSELGGDRTGELFF
cdr3_nt: TGTGCCAGCAGTGAACTAGGGGGGGACCGCACCGGGGAGCTGTTTTTT

v_call: TRBV7-2
j_call: TRBJ2-2
clone_size: -
d_call: -
cdr3_aa: CASSLPGQKETGELFF
cdr3_nt: TGTGCCAGCAGCTTACCTGGACAGAAGGAAACCGGGGAGCTGTTTTTT

v_call: TRBV28
j_call: TRBJ2-7
clone_size: -
d_call: TRBD2
cdr3_aa: CASSRLAGGQPYEQYF
cdr3_nt: TGTGCCAGCAGCCGCTTAGCGGGAGGGCAGCCCTACGAGCAGTACTTC

v_call: TRBV27
j_call: TRBJ2-7
clone_size: -
d_call: TRBD1
cdr3_aa: CASSLYRQGYEQYF
cdr3_nt: TGTGCCAGCAGTTTATACAGACAGGGGTACGAGCAGTACTTC

v_call: TRBV11-2
j_call: TRBJ2-3
clone_size: -
d_call: -
cdr3_aa: CASSLEGRHGDTQYF
cdr3_nt: TGTGCCAGCAGCTTAGAGGGCAGGCATGGAGATACGCAGTATTTT

v_call: TRBV5-8
j_call: TRBJ2-5
clone_size: -
d_call: -
cdr3_aa: CASSLRRETQYF
cdr3_nt: TGTGCCAGCAGCTTGAGGAGAGAGACCCAGTACTTC

v_call: TRBV5-1
j_call: TRBJ2-2
clone_size: once
d_call: TRBD1
cdr3_aa: CASSLLGTANTGELFF
cdr3_nt: TGCGCCAGCAGCTTGTTGGGGACAGCAAACACCGGGGAGCTGTTTTTT

v_call: TRBV2
j_call: TRBJ2-5
clone_size: -
d_call: TRBD2
cdr3_aa: CASRGSGSPQETQYF
cdr3_nt: TGTGCCAGCAGGGGGAGCGGGAGCCCACAAGAGACCCAGTACTTC

v_call: TRBV5-5
j_call: TRBJ2-7
clone_size: once
d_call: -
cdr3_aa: CASSLRVSSYEQYF
cdr3_nt: TGTGCCAGCAGCTTGCGGGTCTCCTCCTACGAGCAGTACTTC

v_call: TRBV28
j_call: TRBJ2-1
clone_size: -
d_call: TRBD2
cdr3_aa: CASSLRRDSGGSFNEQFF
cdr3_nt: TGTGCCAGCAGTTTAAGGAGAGACTCGGGCGGGAGTTTCAATGAGCAGTTCTTC

v_call: TRBV5-1
j_call: TRBJ2-1
clone_size: -
d_call: TRBD2
cdr3_aa: CASSLVGGSSNEQFF
cdr3_nt: TGCGCCAGCAGCTTGGTGGGCGGGAGCAGCAATGAGCAGTTCTTC

v_call: TRBV28
j_call: TRBJ1-1
clone_size: -
d_call: -
cdr3_aa: CASSGARGTEAFF
cdr3_nt: TGTGCCAGCAGTGGGGCGAGAGGCACTGAAGCTTTCTTT

v_call: TRBV15
j_call: TRBJ2-3
clone_size: -
d_call: TRBD2
cdr3_aa: CATSREERGTRRTDTQYF
cdr3_nt: TGTGCCACCAGCAGAGAGGAAAGGGGGACTAGACGCACAGATACGCAGTATTTT

v_call: TRBV5-1
j_call: TRBJ2-6
clone_size: -
d_call: TRBD2
cdr3_aa: CASSGPGLASGANVLTF
cdr3_nt: TGCGCCAGCAGCGGTCCGGGACTAGCAAGTGGGGCCAACGTCCTGACTTTC